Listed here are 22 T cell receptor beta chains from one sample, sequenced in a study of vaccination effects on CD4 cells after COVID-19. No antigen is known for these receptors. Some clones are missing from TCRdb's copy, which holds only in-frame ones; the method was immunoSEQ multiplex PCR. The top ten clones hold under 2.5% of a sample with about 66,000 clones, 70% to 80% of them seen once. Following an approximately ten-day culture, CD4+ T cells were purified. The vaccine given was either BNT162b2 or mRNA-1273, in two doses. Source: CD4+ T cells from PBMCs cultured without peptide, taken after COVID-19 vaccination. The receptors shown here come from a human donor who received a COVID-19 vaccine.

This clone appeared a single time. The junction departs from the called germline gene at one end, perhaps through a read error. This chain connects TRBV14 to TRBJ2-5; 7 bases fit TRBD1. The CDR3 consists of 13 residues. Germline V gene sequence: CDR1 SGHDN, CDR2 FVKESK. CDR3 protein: CASSQDLRGRPDF. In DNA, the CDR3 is TGTGCCAGCAGCCAAGATCTTAGGGGGCGCCCCGACTTC.

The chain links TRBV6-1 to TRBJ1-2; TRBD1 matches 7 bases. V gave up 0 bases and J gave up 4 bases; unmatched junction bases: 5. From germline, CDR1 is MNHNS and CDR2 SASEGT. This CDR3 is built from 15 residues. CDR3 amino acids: CASSEARQGFYGYTF. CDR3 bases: TGTGCCAGCAGTGAAGCCAGACAGGGTTTCTATGGCTACACCTTC.

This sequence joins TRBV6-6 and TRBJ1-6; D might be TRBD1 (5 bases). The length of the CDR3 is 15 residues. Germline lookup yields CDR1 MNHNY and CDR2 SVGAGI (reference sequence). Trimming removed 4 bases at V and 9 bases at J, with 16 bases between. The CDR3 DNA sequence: TGTGCCAGCAGTTCCCTCGGGACGGCAGCTTCACCCCTCCACTTT. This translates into CASSSLGTAASPLHF.

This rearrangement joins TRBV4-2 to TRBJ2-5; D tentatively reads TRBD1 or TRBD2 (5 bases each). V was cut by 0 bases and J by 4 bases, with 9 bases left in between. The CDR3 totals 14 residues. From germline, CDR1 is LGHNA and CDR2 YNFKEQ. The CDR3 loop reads CASSQDGGSETQYF. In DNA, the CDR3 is TGTGCCAGCAGCCAAGATGGGGGTTCAGAGACCCAGTACTTC.

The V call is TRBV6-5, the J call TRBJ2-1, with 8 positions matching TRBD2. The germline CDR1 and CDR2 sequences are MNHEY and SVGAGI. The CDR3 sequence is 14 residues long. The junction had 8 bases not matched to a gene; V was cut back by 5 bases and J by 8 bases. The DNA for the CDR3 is TGTGCCAGCAGTCGAAGCGGGGGAGCGGATGAGCAGTTCTTC. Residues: CASSRSGGADEQFF.

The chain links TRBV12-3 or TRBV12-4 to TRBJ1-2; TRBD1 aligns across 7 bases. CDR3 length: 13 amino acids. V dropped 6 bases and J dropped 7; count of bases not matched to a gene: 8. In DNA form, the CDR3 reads TGTGCCAGCAGCCCCCGCAGGGGGTTTGGCTACACCTTC. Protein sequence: CASSPRRGFGYTF.

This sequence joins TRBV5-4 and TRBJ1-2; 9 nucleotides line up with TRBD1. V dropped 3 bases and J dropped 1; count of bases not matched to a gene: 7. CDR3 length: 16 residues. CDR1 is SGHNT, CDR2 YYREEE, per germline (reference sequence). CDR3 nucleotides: TGTGCCAGCAGCTCGGGACAGGGAAATTTTAACTATGGCTACACCTTC. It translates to CASSSGQGNFNYGYTF. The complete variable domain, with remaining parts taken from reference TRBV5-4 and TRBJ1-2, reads ETGVTQSPTHLIKTRGQQVTLRCSSQSGHNTVSWYQQALGQGPQFIFQYYREEENGRGNFPPRFSGLQFPNYSSELNVNALELDDSALYLCASSSGQGNFNYGYTFGSGTRLTVV.

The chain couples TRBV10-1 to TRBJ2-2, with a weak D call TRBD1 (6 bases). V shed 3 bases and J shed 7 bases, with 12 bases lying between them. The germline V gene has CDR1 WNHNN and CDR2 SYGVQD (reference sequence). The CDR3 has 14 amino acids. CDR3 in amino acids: CASSEQQGVGELFF. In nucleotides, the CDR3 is TGCGCCAGCAGTGAACAACAGGGCGTCGGGGAGCTGTTTTTT.

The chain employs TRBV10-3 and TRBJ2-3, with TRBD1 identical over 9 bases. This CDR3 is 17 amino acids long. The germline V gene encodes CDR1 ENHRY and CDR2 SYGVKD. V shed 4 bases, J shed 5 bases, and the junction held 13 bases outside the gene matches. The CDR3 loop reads CAISVSPGQGPLDTQYF. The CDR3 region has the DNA TGTGCCATCAGTGTCTCTCCGGGACAGGGTCCGCTAGATACGCAGTATTTT.

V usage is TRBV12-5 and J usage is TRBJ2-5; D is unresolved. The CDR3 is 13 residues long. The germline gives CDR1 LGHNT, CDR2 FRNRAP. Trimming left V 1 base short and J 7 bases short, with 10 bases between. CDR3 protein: CASGLGLSGTQYF. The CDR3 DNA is TGTGCTAGTGGTTTGGGTCTGAGTGGGACCCAGTACTTC.

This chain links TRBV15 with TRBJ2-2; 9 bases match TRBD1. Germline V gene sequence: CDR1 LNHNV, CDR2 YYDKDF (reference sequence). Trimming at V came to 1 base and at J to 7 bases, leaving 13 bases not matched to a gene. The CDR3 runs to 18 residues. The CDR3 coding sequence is TGTGCCACCAGCAGAGGGCTTTGGGACAGGGAATTTAGCGGGGAGCTGTTTTTT. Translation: CATSRGLWDREFSGELFF.

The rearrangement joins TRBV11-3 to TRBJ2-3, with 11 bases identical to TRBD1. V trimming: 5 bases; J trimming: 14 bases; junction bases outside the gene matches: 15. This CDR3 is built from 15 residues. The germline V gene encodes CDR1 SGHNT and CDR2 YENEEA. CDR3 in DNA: TGTGCCAGCAGCCATCCTGGGGACAGGGGGGCGGTCGTGTATTTT. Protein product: CASSHPGDRGAVVYF.

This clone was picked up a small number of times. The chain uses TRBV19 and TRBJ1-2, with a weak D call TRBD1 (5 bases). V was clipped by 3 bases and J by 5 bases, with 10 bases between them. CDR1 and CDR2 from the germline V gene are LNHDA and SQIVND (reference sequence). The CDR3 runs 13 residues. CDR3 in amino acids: CASSIGGMYGYTF. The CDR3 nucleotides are TGTGCCAGTAGTATTGGGGGGATGTATGGCTACACCTTC.

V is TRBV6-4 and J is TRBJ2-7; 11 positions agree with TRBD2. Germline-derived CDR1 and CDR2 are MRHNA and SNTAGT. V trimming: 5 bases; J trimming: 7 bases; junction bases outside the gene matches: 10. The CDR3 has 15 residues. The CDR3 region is CASSYVAGGDFEQYV. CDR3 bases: TGTGCCAGCAGTTATGTAGCGGGGGGGGATTTTGAGCAGTACGTC.

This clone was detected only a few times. This CDR3 is CASSPSWTAEQFF. The CDR3 coding sequence is TGTGCCAGCAGTCCCTCCTGGACAGCTGAGCAGTTCTTC. This chain joins TRBV27 and TRBJ2-1; D perhaps matches TRBD1 (6 bases). V was pared by 5 bases and J by 9 bases, with 14 bases between. Germline CDR1 reads MNHEY; CDR2 reads SMNVEV (reference sequence). The CDR3 totals 13 residues.

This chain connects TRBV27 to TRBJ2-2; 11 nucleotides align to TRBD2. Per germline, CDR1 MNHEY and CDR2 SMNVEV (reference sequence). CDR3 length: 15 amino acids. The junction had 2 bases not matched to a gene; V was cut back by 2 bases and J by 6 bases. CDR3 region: CASSLIAGGSGELFF. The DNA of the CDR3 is TGTGCCAGCAGTTTAATAGCGGGGGGGTCCGGGGAGCTGTTTTTT.

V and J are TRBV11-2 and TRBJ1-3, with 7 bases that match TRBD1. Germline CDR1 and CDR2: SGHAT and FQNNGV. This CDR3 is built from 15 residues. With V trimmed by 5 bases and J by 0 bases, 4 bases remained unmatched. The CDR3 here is CASSPRDSSGNTIYF. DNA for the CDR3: TGTGCCAGCAGCCCGCGGGACAGCTCTGGAAACACCATATATTTT.

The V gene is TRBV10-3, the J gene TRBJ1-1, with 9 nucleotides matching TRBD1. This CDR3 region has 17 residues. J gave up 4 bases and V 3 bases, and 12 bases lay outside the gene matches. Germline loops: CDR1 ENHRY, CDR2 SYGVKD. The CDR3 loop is CAISDMTRTGASTEAFF. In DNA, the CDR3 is TGTGCCATCAGTGATATGACGAGGACAGGGGCGAGCACTGAAGCTTTCTTT.

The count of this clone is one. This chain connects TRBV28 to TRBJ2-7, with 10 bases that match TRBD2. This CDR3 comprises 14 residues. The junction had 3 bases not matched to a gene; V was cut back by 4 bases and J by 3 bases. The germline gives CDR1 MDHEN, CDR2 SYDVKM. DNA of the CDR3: TGTGCCAGCAGTTCTCTAGCGGGGGTCTACGAGCAGTACGTC. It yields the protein CASSSLAGVYEQYV.

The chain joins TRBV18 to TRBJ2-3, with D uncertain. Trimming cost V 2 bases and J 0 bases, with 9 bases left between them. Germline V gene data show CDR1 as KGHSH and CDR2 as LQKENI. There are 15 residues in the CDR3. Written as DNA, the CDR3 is TGTGCCAGCTCACCATTGGGTACTAGCACAGATACGCAGTATTTT. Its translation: CASSPLGTSTDTQYF.

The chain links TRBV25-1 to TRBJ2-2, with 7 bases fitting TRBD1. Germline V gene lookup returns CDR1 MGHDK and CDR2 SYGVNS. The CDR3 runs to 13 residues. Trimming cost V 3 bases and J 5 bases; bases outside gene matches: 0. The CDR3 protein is CASSDRGTGELFF. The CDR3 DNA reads TGTGCCAGCAGTGACAGGGGGACCGGGGAGCTGTTTTTT.

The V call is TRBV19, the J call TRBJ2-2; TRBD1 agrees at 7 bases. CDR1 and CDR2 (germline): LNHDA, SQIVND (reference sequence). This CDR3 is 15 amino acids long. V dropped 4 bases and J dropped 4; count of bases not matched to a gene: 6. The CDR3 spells CASSRTGVVTGELFF. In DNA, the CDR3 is TGTGCCAGTAGTAGAACAGGGGTGGTCACCGGGGAGCTGTTTTTT. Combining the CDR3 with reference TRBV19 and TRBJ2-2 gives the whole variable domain DGGITQSPKYLFRKEGQNVTLSCEQNLNHDAMYWYRQDPGQGLRLIYYSQIVNDFQKGDIAEGYSVSREKKESFPLTVTSAQKNPTAFYLCASSRTGVVTGELFFGEGSRLTVL.